These 20 T cell receptor beta chains were sequenced from one sample in a study of T cell repertoires in cytomegalovirus infection. TCRdb re-called the reads through MiXCR, storing one row per CDR3 protein. The data hold nearly 450,000 distinct CDR3 sequences, with roughly 30% observed a single time. Input material: PBMCs. These receptors all come from a human donor in good health (CMV status not recorded). Some clones in this sample may be carry-over from other donors' samples.

This clonotype was counted between two and nine times. The J gene is TRBJ1-6, the V gene TRBV5-1, with 8 bases identical to TRBD1. V lost 4 bases, J lost 7 bases, and 7 bases stayed unmatched. This CDR3 spans 15 amino acids. Looked up from germline, CDR1 is SGHRS and CDR2 is YFSETQ. The CDR3, as DNA: TGCGCCAGCAGCACAAACAGGGGGACCAATTCACCCCTCCACTTT. This encodes CASSTNRGTNSPLHF.

The rearrangement links TRBV19 to TRBJ2-1; 7 bases map to TRBD1. V shed 8 bases, J shed 9 bases, and the junction held 13 bases outside the gene matches. The CDR3 consists of 14 residues. CDR1 and CDR2 from the germline V gene are LNHDA and SQIVND (reference sequence). The CDR3 spells CASQPRKGAREQFF. The CDR3, as DNA: TGTGCCAGTCAACCCCGAAAGGGGGCGCGTGAGCAGTTCTTC.

This clonotype has ten or more counts. This chain joins TRBV4-1 and TRBJ1-2; D not certain. CDR1 is MGHRA, CDR2 YSYEKL, per germline. CDR3 length: 17 amino acids. Trimming pared 2 bases from V and 7 bases from J, leaving 23 bases between. CDR3 nucleotide sequence: TGCGCCAGCAGCCAATTGGATCTGGGTCTGGGTATCGGTGGCTACACCTTC. It translates to CASSQLDLGLGIGGYTF.

V gene TRBV6-5 combines with J gene TRBJ2-7, with 8 bases matching TRBD1. The CDR3 is made up of 16 amino acids. V dropped 6 bases and J dropped 1; count of bases not matched to a gene: 11. The V gene's germline CDR1 is MNHEY and CDR2 SVGAGI. CDR3 coding DNA: TGTGCCAGCAGAGGGCCGCGACAGGGGAATTCCTACGAGCAGTACTTC. Its translation: CASRGPRQGNSYEQYF.

The chain combines TRBV7-9 with TRBJ2-1; weak D call: TRBD2 (5 bases). This CDR3 has 15 residues. In germline, CDR1 is SEHNR, CDR2 FQNEAQ (reference sequence). Trimming stripped 1 base from V and 5 bases from J, with 12 bases between. The CDR3: CASSLVSETDNEQFF. Here the CDR3 DNA reads TGTGCCAGCAGCTTAGTTAGCGAGACCGACAATGAGCAGTTCTTC. Full variable domain (remainder filled in from reference TRBV7-9 and TRBJ2-1): DTGVSQNPRHKITKRGQNVTFRCDPISEHNRLYWYRQTLGQGPEFLTYFQNEAQLEKSRLLSDRFSAERPKGSFSTLEIQRTEQGDSAMYLCASSLVSETDNEQFFGPGTRLTVL.

This clonotype occurred a few times. This CDR3 is CASSQGLAGVETQYF. The CDR3 coding sequence is TGCGCCAGCAGCCAAGGCCTAGCCGGTGTAGAGACCCAGTACTTC. The V call is TRBV4-3, the J call TRBJ2-5; D is possibly TRBD2 (5 bases). The germline V gene has CDR1 LGHNA and CDR2 YSLEER. Trimming took 1 base from V and 4 from J, leaving 13 bases between them. CDR3 length: 15 amino acids.

The CDR3, as DNA: TGTGCCAGCAGCCAAGAAACGGGACTAGCGGGTCACAATGAGCAGTTCTTC. This translates into CASSQETGLAGHNEQFF. The chain couples TRBV4-2 to TRBJ2-1, with 12 bases fitting TRBD2. This CDR3 is 17 amino acids long. J gave up 5 bases and V 0 bases, and 5 bases lay outside the gene matches. The germline CDR1 and CDR2 sequences are LGHNA and YNFKEQ.

The rearrangement links TRBV3-1 to TRBJ1-1; D not resolved. The germline V gene has CDR1 LGHDT and CDR2 YNNKEL (reference sequence). Trimming took off 3 bases at V and 6 bases at J, with 14 bases between the two ends. CDR3 size: 14 residues. The CDR3 loop is CASSHPSAIAEAFF. CDR3 nucleotides: TGTGCCAGCAGCCACCCAAGCGCGATCGCTGAAGCTTTCTTT.

This clonotype was observed a few times. This chain connects TRBV7-7 to TRBJ2-5; 8 bases align to TRBD2. This CDR3 is built from 15 residues. The V gene's germline CDR1 is SSHAT and CDR2 FNYEAQ (reference sequence). After removal of 5 bases from V and 2 bases from J, the junction contained 7 bases not matched to a gene. CDR3: CASSLGLALQETQYF. In DNA, the CDR3 is TGTGCCAGCAGCCTAGGACTAGCACTTCAAGAGACCCAGTACTTC.

This sequence joins TRBV27 and TRBJ2-7; no clear D. The length of the CDR3 is 12 residues. Looked up from germline, CDR1 is MNHEY and CDR2 is SMNVEV (reference sequence). Deletions cut 5 bases from V and 6 bases from J, with 11 bases between. CDR3 sequence: CASSDFVGEQYF. The CDR3 region has the DNA TGTGCCAGCAGTGACTTTGTGGGCGAGCAGTACTTC.

This clonotype was counted only a few times. Written as DNA, the CDR3 is TGTGCCAGCAGCCCCAAAAAGCGGGGGGACCAACTGGGTCAGTTCTTC. Its translation: CASSPKKRGDQLGQFF. The rearrangement joins TRBV4-2 to TRBJ2-1, with TRBD2 matching 9 bases. The CDR3 has 16 amino acids. With V trimmed by 4 bases and J by 13 bases, 17 bases remained unmatched. CDR1 and CDR2 (germline): LGHNA, YNFKEQ.

This clonotype was seen once. The chain uses TRBV28 and TRBJ1-6; 7 nucleotides align to TRBD1. The CDR3 sequence is 16 residues long. CDR1 and CDR2 from the germline V gene are MDHEN and SYDVKM. Losses at the gene ends were 8 bases for V and 7 bases for J; bases not matched to a gene: 14. As DNA, the CDR3 is TGTGCCAGCGATCCTCGACAGGGCCTGGGCAATTCACCCCTCCACTTT. Encoded protein: CASDPRQGLGNSPLHF.

The chain joins TRBV14 to TRBJ2-3, with TRBD2 identical over 12 bases. J was trimmed by 0 bases and V by 0 bases; bases with no gene match: 13. This CDR3 is 21 amino acids long. Germline CDR1 reads SGHDN; CDR2 reads FVKESK. CDR3 amino acids: CASSQDLGLAGRTYSTDTQYF. As DNA, the CDR3 is TGTGCCAGCAGCCAAGATCTAGGACTAGCGGGGCGCACCTATAGCACAGATACGCAGTATTTT. Filled out from reference TRBV14 and TRBJ2-3, the complete variable domain reads EAGVTQFPSHSVIEKGQTVTLRCDPISGHDNLYWYRRVMGKEIKFLLHFVKESKQDESGMPNNRFLAERTGGTYSTLKVQPAELEDSGVYFCASSQDLGLAGRTYSTDTQYFGPGTRLTVL.

The V and J genes are TRBV7-9 and TRBJ1-6, with D perhaps TRBD1 (5 bases). V was pared by 4 bases and J by 10 bases, with 14 bases between. CDR1 is SEHNR, CDR2 FQNEAQ, per germline (reference sequence). This CDR3 is built from 14 residues. The CDR3 DNA reads TGTGCCAGCAGCTCCCCCCTGGGGGGATCACCCCTCCACTTT. Amino acids: CASSSPLGGSPLHF.

The chain uses TRBV10-3 and TRBJ2-1; no clear D gene. The length of the CDR3 is 14 residues. V was clipped by 3 bases and J by 0 bases, with 6 bases between them. Germline V gives CDR1 ENHRY, CDR2 SYGVKD. CDR3 in amino acids: CAISEKVSYNEQFF. The CDR3, as DNA: TGTGCCATCAGTGAAAAGGTCTCCTACAATGAGCAGTTCTTC.

This chain connects TRBV18 to TRBJ2-3; a possible D gene is TRBD1 (6 bases). V lost 3 bases and J 6 bases, leaving 13 bases between the germline ends. This CDR3 is 14 amino acids long. From germline, CDR1 is KGHSH and CDR2 LQKENI. As DNA, the CDR3 is TGTGCCAGCTCACCGACAGGCATGGTGGATACGCAGTATTTT. Its protein product is CASSPTGMVDTQYF.

This clonotype occurred a few times. The chain links TRBV4-3 to TRBJ2-7, with D tentatively TRBD1 (5 bases). With 0 bases removed from V and 7 bases from J, the gap between germline ends came to 10 bases. CDR1 is LGHNA and CDR2 is YSLEER in the germline V gene. The CDR3 is 13 amino acids. The CDR3 DNA follows: TGCGCCAGCAGCCAAGATCTTAAGGGGGAGCAGTACTTC. Protein sequence: CASSQDLKGEQYF.

V usage is TRBV7-6 and J usage is TRBJ1-6; D gene ambiguous. Trimming took 2 bases from V and 0 from J, leaving 20 bases between them. Per germline, CDR1 SGHVS and CDR2 FNYEAQ. CDR3 length: 20 residues. CDR3 region: CASSLLVGLGKSSYNSPLHF. The CDR3 DNA reads as TGTGCCAGCAGCTTACTTGTAGGGTTAGGTAAGAGCTCCTATAATTCACCCCTCCACTTT. The variable domain in full, with the rest retrieved from reference TRBV7-6 and TRBJ1-6, is GAGVSQSPRYKVTKRGQDVALRCDPISGHVSLYWYRQALGQGPEFLTYFNYEAQQDKSGLPNDRFSAERPEGSISTLTIQRTEQRDSAMYRCASSLLVGLGKSSYNSPLHFGNGTRLTVT.

This sequence joins TRBV29-1 and TRBJ2-3; 9 positions match TRBD2. The length of the CDR3 is 13 residues. Unmatched junction bases numbered 3, after V lost 7 bases and J lost 1 base. The germline gives CDR1 SQVTM, CDR2 ANQGSEA. In DNA, the CDR3 is TGCAGCGCAGCGGGGGGTGGCACAGATACGCAGTATTTT. This sequence encodes CSAAGGGTDTQYF.

This clonotype was observed a handful of times. The chain has TRBV19 and TRBJ1-3; D is unclear. The ends were cut back, 3 bases at V and 1 base at J, with 7 bases in the middle. Germline CDR1 is LNHDA and CDR2 is SQIVND (reference sequence). The length of the CDR3 is 14 residues. The CDR3: CASSIQESGNTIYF. Written as DNA, the CDR3 is TGTGCCAGTAGTATTCAAGAATCTGGAAACACCATATATTTT.